This TCR beta chain was retrieved from a study of cytomegalovirus exposure and HLA in healthy donors. Findings and caveats of the study: Reports indicated that the classifier achieved high specificity and sensitivity in diagnosing cytomegalovirus status.

V shed 6 bases, J shed 2 bases, and the junction held 6 bases outside the gene matches. Per germline, CDR1 SNHLY and CDR2 FYNNEI. The CDR3 is made up of 14 amino acids. The protocol was immunoSEQ multiplex PCR, while the TCRdb copy is restricted to in-frame clones and leaves out a portion. The table includes approximately 210,000 clones, about 82% detected once. While the first cohort had around 700 subjects, the donors belonged to the separate validation cohort of fewer than 150 subjects. A word on this clone: Its specificity is unknown.

This receptor was obtained from a woman between 18 and 30 years old in good health and CMV-seronegative. V gene TRBV2 combines with J gene TRBJ1-1, with 7 nucleotides matching TRBD1. Sequenced material: PBMCs. In DNA form, the CDR3 reads TGTGCCAGCAGACTGGGACAGACAAACACTGAAGCTTTCTTT. This codes for CASRLGQTNTEAFF.